The 30 T cell receptor beta chains below all came from one sample that was sequenced in a study of blood T cell repertoires in COVID-19. Libraries were prepared by immunoSEQ multiplex PCR; TCRdb keeps only in-frame clonotypes and omits some of them. This table holds tens of thousands of clones, more than 85% found once. The sample taken for sequencing was peripheral blood. The origin of the receptors is a human donor with active COVID-19. The donor label of this sample is uncertain.

The gene calls are TRBV4-3 and TRBJ2-7; 8 bases map to TRBD1. V trimming: 2 bases; J trimming: 4 bases; junction bases outside the gene matches: 7. The CDR3 extends over 15 amino acids. Germline V gene lookup returns CDR1 LGHNA and CDR2 YSLEER. CDR3 residues: CASSQLDRGSYEQYF. CDR3 in DNA: TGCGCCAGCAGCCAACTAGACAGGGGAAGTTACGAGCAGTACTTC.

The chain combines TRBV9 with TRBJ2-1; 7 bases fit TRBD2. CDR3 length: 14 residues. J lost 6 bases, V lost 7 bases, and 10 bases had no gene match. Germline CDR1 and CDR2: SGDLS and YYNGEE. The CDR3: CASLGGIAFNEQFF. For the CDR3, the DNA is TGTGCCAGCCTCGGGGGGATCGCCTTCAATGAGCAGTTCTTC.

The chain has TRBV6-6 and TRBJ2-7, with TRBD2 matching 7 bases. The trim removed 4 bases at V and 0 bases at J, leaving 6 bases unmatched. CDR1 is MNHNY, CDR2 SVGAGI, per germline (reference sequence). The CDR3 covers 15 residues. The CDR3 DNA is TGTGCCAGCAGTTCCCCCCGGACTAGCTCCTACGAGCAGTACTTC. It translates to CASSSPRTSSYEQYF.

This sequence joins TRBV28 and TRBJ1-5; 10 nucleotides align to TRBD1. The V and J ends lost 3 bases and 7 bases, in that order; junction bases with no gene match: 6. The CDR3 spans 15 residues. Germline V gene lookup returns CDR1 MDHEN and CDR2 SYDVKM. DNA of the CDR3: TGTGCCAGCAGTTTGGGACAGGGGTTTAGGCAGCCCCAGCATTTT. Amino acid sequence: CASSLGQGFRQPQHF.

The chain couples TRBV18 to TRBJ1-2; TRBD1 matches at 7 bases. The CDR3 covers 15 residues. Germline trimming cut 0 bases from V and 7 bases from J; bases unmatched to any gene: 8. Germline CDR1 and CDR2: KGHSH and LQKENI. CDR3 amino acids: CASSPPPGTDPGYTF. CDR3 nucleotides: TGTGCCAGCTCACCACCACCCGGGACAGATCCTGGCTACACCTTC.

The rearrangement links TRBV2 to TRBJ2-4, with 7 bases identical to TRBD1. CDR3 length equals 16 residues. V was pared by 3 bases and J by 2 bases, with 7 bases of the junction left unmatched. Germline lookup yields CDR1 SNHLY and CDR2 FYNNEI. The DNA of the CDR3 is TGTGCCAGCAGTGACCCAGGACAGGCCCCCAAAAACATTCAGTACTTC. This codes for CASSDPGQAPKNIQYF.

The genes are TRBV11-3 and TRBJ2-1; TRBD1 aligns across 7 bases. The V gene's germline CDR1 is SGHNT and CDR2 YENEEA. V was pared by 1 base and J by 1 base, with 1 base of the junction left unmatched. The length of the CDR3 is 15 residues. Here the CDR3 DNA reads TGTGCCAGCAGCTTAGGGGACAGATCCTACAATGAGCAGTTCTTC. Translation: CASSLGDRSYNEQFF.

Worth noting for this clone: One end of the junction fails to match germline, which may point to a read error. CDR3 sequence reads: CVSSQESVSSYNEQFF. CDR3 nucleotide sequence: TGCGTCAGCAGCCAGGAGTCAGTAAGCTCCTACAATGAGCAGTTCTTC. The chain combines TRBV4-3 with TRBJ2-1; D gene ambiguous. CDR3 length equals 16 residues. CDR1 and CDR2 from the germline V gene are LGHNA and YSLEER.

CDR3 residues: CASSLEGQGLLEQYF. CDR3 coding DNA: TGTGCCAGCAGCTTAGAGGGACAGGGTCTACTCGAGCAGTACTTC. The V and J genes are TRBV7-2 and TRBJ2-7; 9 bases align to TRBD1. In germline, CDR1 is SGHTA, CDR2 FQGNSA. V lost 1 base to trimming and J lost 6 bases; unmatched junction nucleotides: 7. This CDR3 comprises 15 residues.

The V and J genes are TRBV9 and TRBJ2-6; D is undetermined. This CDR3 spans 15 amino acids. Looked up from germline, CDR1 is SGDLS and CDR2 is YYNGEE. V was cut by 2 bases and J by 0 bases, with 6 bases left in between. The CDR3 DNA is TGTGCCAGCAGCGTCTCAGTCTCTGGGGCCAACGTCCTGACTTTC. Its protein is CASSVSVSGANVLTF.

The chain is built from TRBV6-2 or TRBV6-3 and TRBJ1-1, with 9 bases identical to TRBD1. The germline V gene encodes CDR1 MNHEY and CDR2 SVGEGT. V lost 5 bases to trimming and J lost 8 bases; unmatched junction nucleotides: 9. The CDR3 runs to 14 residues. Written as DNA, the CDR3 is TGTGCCAGCAGTGACTACAGGGGGCGGTTGGAAGCTTTCTTT. Amino acids: CASSDYRGRLEAFF.

The rearrangement uses TRBV7-8 and TRBJ1-2, with unresolved D. There are 14 residues in the CDR3. CDR1 and CDR2 from the germline V gene are SGHVS and FQNEAQ. V was pared by 4 bases and J by 5 bases, with 14 bases between. CDR3: CASSSPGGRYGYTF. DNA of the CDR3: TGTGCCAGCAGCTCCCCCGGAGGAAGGTATGGCTACACCTTC.

The chain links TRBV28 to TRBJ2-7; D is perhaps TRBD1 (6 bases). The V end lost 5 bases, the J end lost 4 bases, and 18 bases lay between the germline ends. Germline CDR1 and CDR2: MDHEN and SYDVKM. The CDR3 consists of 15 residues. The CDR3 spells CASSTLSGGRYEQYF. CDR3 DNA: TGTGCCAGCAGTACCCTTTCTGGGGGCAGGTACGAGCAGTACTTC.

The genes are TRBV7-2 and TRBJ2-3, with TRBD2 matching over 13 bases. The trim removed 5 bases at V and 6 bases at J, leaving 8 bases unmatched. This CDR3 is 16 amino acids long. Germline lookup yields CDR1 SGHTA and CDR2 FQGNSA. CDR3 DNA: TGTGCCAGCAGCATAACAGGACTAGCGGGAGCGGATACGCAGTATTTT. Translating gives CASSITGLAGADTQYF.

The DNA of the CDR3 is TGTGCCAGCAGGACTGGGACTAGCGGGTGGACAGATACGCAGTATTTT. Translation gives CASRTGTSGWTDTQYF. The gene calls are TRBV5-4 and TRBJ2-3; 12 bases are shared with TRBD2. CDR1 SGHNT and CDR2 YYREEE come from the germline V gene (reference sequence). CDR3 size: 16 residues. J lost 3 bases, V lost 5 bases, and 7 bases had no gene match.

The chain uses TRBV29-1 and TRBJ2-7, with 9 bases matching TRBD1. V lost 4 bases and J lost 7; bases outside the gene matches: 11. The germline CDR1 and CDR2 sequences are SQVTM and ANQGSEA. The CDR3 totals 14 residues. This chain's CDR3 is CSVVRSGQGGEQYF. CDR3 DNA sequence: TGCAGCGTTGTCCGATCGGGACAGGGTGGGGAGCAGTACTTC.

The J gene is TRBJ1-1, the V gene TRBV18, with TRBD1 identical over 8 bases. CDR3 length equals 16 residues. The germline V gene has CDR1 KGHSH and CDR2 LQKENI. The V segment lost 6 bases and the J segment 0 bases; nucleotides outside the gene matches: 9. The chain's CDR3 is CASSGGQGLMNTEAFF. The CDR3, as DNA: TGTGCCAGCTCTGGAGGACAGGGTTTAATGAACACTGAAGCTTTCTTT.

This clone counts as medium-sized. The rearrangement uses TRBV6-4 and TRBJ2-1; 14 bases fit TRBD2. This CDR3 is 15 amino acids long. Per the germline V gene, CDR1 is MRHNA and CDR2 is SNTAGT. Germline trimming cut 4 bases from V and 8 bases from J; bases unmatched to any gene: 4. CDR3: CASSAGTSGSDEQFF. CDR3 nucleotide sequence: TGTGCCAGCAGTGCCGGGACTAGCGGGAGCGATGAGCAGTTCTTC.

This chain uses TRBV14 with TRBJ2-7; no firm D call. CDR1 is SGHDN, CDR2 FVKESK, per germline. Trimming stripped 5 bases from V and 4 bases from J, with 9 bases between. This CDR3 has 12 residues. CDR3 coding DNA: TGTGCCAGCAGCAAACTGAATTACGAGCAGTACTTC. As protein: CASSKLNYEQYF.

This clone appeared a single time. This chain joins TRBV29-1 and TRBJ2-2; D is possibly TRBD1 (6 bases). Trimming stripped 7 bases from V and 2 bases from J, with 8 bases between. CDR1 is SQVTM and CDR2 is ANQGSEA in the germline V gene. The CDR3 runs to 12 residues. CDR3 sequence: CSAGENTGELFF. Here the CDR3 DNA reads TGCAGCGCAGGGGAAAACACCGGGGAGCTGTTTTTT.

The chain combines TRBV4-1 with TRBJ2-2; 10 bases line up with TRBD2. V gave up 1 base and J gave up 4 bases; unmatched junction bases: 9. This CDR3 has 18 amino acids. Per the germline V gene, CDR1 is MGHRA and CDR2 is YSYEKL. In DNA form, the CDR3 reads TGCGCCAGCAGCCAAGCCCCCACTAGCGGGACCCTCACCGGGGAGCTGTTTTTT. It translates to CASSQAPTSGTLTGELFF.

The V and J genes are TRBV28 and TRBJ2-1; tentative D call: TRBD1 (6 bases). The CDR3 extends over 15 amino acids. Germline assignment: CDR1 MDHEN and CDR2 SYDVKM. The ends were cut back, 5 bases at V and 1 base at J, with 12 bases in the middle. CDR3: CASSPGTTSYNEQFF. As DNA, the CDR3 is TGTGCCAGCAGTCCCGGGACAACTTCCTACAATGAGCAGTTCTTC.

The chain is built from TRBV4-2 and TRBJ1-1; D ambiguous. The germline CDR1 and CDR2 sequences are LGHNA and YNFKEQ. Between the trimmed V and J ends, which lost 1 base and 6 bases, there was a span of 18 bases. CDR3 size: 16 residues. The CDR3 sequence is CASSQVEGRGNAEAFF. The CDR3 DNA reads TGTGCCAGCAGCCAAGTGGAGGGCCGGGGAAACGCTGAAGCTTTCTTT.

The chain couples TRBV6-2 or TRBV6-3 to TRBJ2-7, with a weak D call TRBD1 (5 bases). The germline CDR1 and CDR2 sequences are MNHEY and SVGEGT. The CDR3 length is 15 residues. V was shortened by 5 bases and J by 5 bases, with 19 bases between the two germline ends. The CDR3 sequence is CASSGETASVHEQYF. CDR3 coding DNA: TGTGCCAGCAGTGGTGAGACAGCCTCGGTCCACGAGCAGTACTTC.

This rearrangement joins TRBV24-1 to TRBJ2-7; TRBD1 is a possible D gene (6 bases). The germline V and J ends were trimmed by 3 bases and 4 bases, with 12 bases remaining between them. Germline V CDR1 and CDR2: KGHDR, SFDVKD. The CDR3 contains 14 residues. CDR3 nucleotides: TGTGCCACCAGTGATCCAACCAGGGGATACGAGCAGTACTTC. It is translated as CATSDPTRGYEQYF.

The genes are TRBV19 and TRBJ1-4, with no clear D. Per the germline V gene, CDR1 is LNHDA and CDR2 is SQIVND (reference sequence). V was pared by 6 bases and J by 8 bases, with 19 bases between. The CDR3 consists of 15 residues. Here the CDR3 reads CASRERVLWSEKLFF. In nucleotides, the CDR3 is TGTGCCAGTAGGGAGAGGGTCTTGTGGAGCGAAAAACTGTTTTTT.

The chain uses TRBV4-1 and TRBJ2-2, with 10 bases matching TRBD2. J was trimmed by 5 bases and V by 0 bases; bases with no gene match: 15. Germline lookup yields CDR1 MGHRA and CDR2 YSYEKL. CDR3 length equals 20 residues. As DNA, the CDR3 is TGCGCCAGCAGCCAAGAGGTTTCTTTCGGAGCGGGAGGGGGGACCGGGGAGCTGTTTTTT. It specifies CASSQEVSFGAGGGTGELFF.

The chain combines TRBV7-2 with TRBJ1-2; D may be TRBD1 (5 bases). Germline assignment: CDR1 SGHTA and CDR2 FQGNSA. This CDR3 is built from 13 residues. Trimming shortened V by 5 bases and J by 6 bases, and 13 bases separated the two germline ends. The CDR3 nucleotides read TGTGCCAGCAGCCTGAGTGGAGGGGATGGCTACACCTTC. Translated: CASSLSGGDGYTF.

The chain carries TRBV5-1 and TRBJ2-5, with 8 bases matching TRBD2. With V trimmed by 5 bases and J by 5 bases, 20 bases remained unmatched. Per the germline V gene, CDR1 is SGHRS and CDR2 is YFSETQ. There are 18 residues in the CDR3. CDR3 residues: CASRFGRDGSGSRETQYF. For the CDR3, the DNA is TGCGCCAGCAGATTTGGCCGGGATGGGAGCGGGAGTAGGGAGACCCAGTACTTC.

This clone came up once. This rearrangement joins TRBV6-5 to TRBJ2-7; D is ambiguous. V dropped 2 bases and J dropped 4 bases, with 15 bases sitting between them. Germline V CDR1 and CDR2: MNHEY, SVGAGI. This CDR3 has 15 amino acids. CDR3 DNA sequence: TGTGCCAGCAGTTACCCAATCTCTGGCGGTTACGAGCAGTACTTC. It codes for CASSYPISGGYEQYF.